The source of this T cell receptor (beta chain) is a study of post-analysis software for immune sequencing data (dated by TCRdb to between 2015 and 2017). Study-level background: The recorded disease courses included relapsing-remitting, secondary progressive and progressive-relapsing multiple sclerosis, and some patients had no subtype annotation. The patient repertoires were set against 11 previously published healthy control repertoires from donors whose ages ranged from 6 to 25 years. A subset of samples was prepared in parallel using single-end sample barcoding, then pooled and co-amplified after Illumina adapter ligation.

To demonstrate the VDJtools post-analysis software, TCR beta repertoires were profiled from the peripheral blood of over ten young patients with multiple sclerosis. The patients with multiple sclerosis were children and adolescents between about 6 and 15 years of age. Trimming takes 3 bases from V and 4 bases from J, and the germline ends sit 28 bases apart. The CDR3 measures 18 amino acids from cysteine to phenylalanine. CDR3 DNA is the only sequence kept; it has 54 bases, read in frame from the first base. The germline V gene (reference sequence) yields DFQATT for CDR1 and SNEGSKA for CDR2. What the research found in general, with its limitations: Patients showed significantly higher frequencies than controls for 4 or 5 TRBV segments, among them TRBV5-6, TRBV5-1 and TRBV20-1. Direct clustering with F measure showed strong co-clustering of samples prepared in the same batch, prompting a batch-effect correction. The multiple sclerosis patient group was slightly younger than the control group. Normalized Chao1 diversity was significantly lower in multiple sclerosis patients than controls, suggesting substantial peripheral T-cell clonal expansion.

In this sample, this clonotype turned up a few times. Its antigen target is currently unknown. No base-level quality is on record; no much larger clone is a single base apart. Library construction relied on PCR. Reads for this sample came from an Illumina HiSeq 2500. Unique molecular identifiers were incorporated into TCR beta cDNA libraries to reduce PCR and sequencing biases. Every 1 to 10 million input T cells yielded about 500,000 cDNA molecules, meaning each molecule approximated one T cell. The patient libraries were prepared and sequenced with the same protocol used for the earlier healthy control dataset. Within a given batch, samples were prepared together, multiplexed and sequenced on the same HiSeq lane. In the source study's methods: MIGEC was used to process the raw barcoded reads, and molecular identifier groups with only a single read were discarded before consensus assembly and CDR3 extraction. Clonotype tables were post-analysed with VDJtools, and diversity was normalized by down-sampling all datasets to the smallest sample size. Repertoire overlap clustering matched CDR3 amino acid but not nucleotide sequences to correct batch-related cross-sample contamination. The raw public data were reprocessed by TCRdb itself: fastp quality trimming at Q25, MiXCR clonotype calling, in-frame beta chains only. Identical CDR3 protein sequences are pooled into one entry, listed with their most common genes and DNA. The V and J calls were determined by TCRdb, not by the authors. This sample lists approximately 440,000 distinct CDR3 sequences; around 40% were detected once. The top ten constitute 12% of the sample.

Sequenced material: blood. The receptor was isolated from a girl aged 10-17 years with multiple sclerosis. The chain was built from TRBV20-1 and TRBJ2-7; the D region is possibly TRBD1 or TRBD2, each matching across 5 bases. Here is the DNA: TGCAGTGCTAGTTTGTCGAGACAGCGGCAGGTCGGGAAATACGAGCAGTACTTC. Its coded protein is CSASLSRQRQVGKYEQYF.